This T cell receptor (beta chain) came from a study of T cells in tumors after PD-1 blockade. Overall study: Prior checkpoint blockade, systemic immunosuppressant use, or anti-cancer therapy within 4 weeks excluded patients. Either cemiplimab 350 mg every 2 weeks or pembrolizumab 200 mg every 3 weeks was given.

The method was immunoSEQ multiplex PCR; TCRdb's version includes in-frame clones alone and lacks a portion of them. The repertoire holds roughly 59,000 clones, with about 80% as singletons. This clone was seen more than once but under ten times. Genomic DNA template from tumor biopsies or peripheral blood, about 616 ng to 6,500 ng input. The sequences come from PBMCs, collected before anti-PD-1 treatment. This clonotype originated in a human donor with basal cell carcinoma.

CDR3 amino acids: CASSPGAQQQETQYF. For the CDR3, the DNA is TGTGCCAGTAGCCCTGGCGCACAGCAGCAAGAGACCCAGTACTTC. The chain carries TRBV19 and TRBJ2-5, with D unclear. This CDR3 is 15 amino acids long. Deletions cut 6 bases from V and 2 bases from J, with 16 bases between. Per germline, CDR1 LNHDA and CDR2 SQIVND (reference sequence).